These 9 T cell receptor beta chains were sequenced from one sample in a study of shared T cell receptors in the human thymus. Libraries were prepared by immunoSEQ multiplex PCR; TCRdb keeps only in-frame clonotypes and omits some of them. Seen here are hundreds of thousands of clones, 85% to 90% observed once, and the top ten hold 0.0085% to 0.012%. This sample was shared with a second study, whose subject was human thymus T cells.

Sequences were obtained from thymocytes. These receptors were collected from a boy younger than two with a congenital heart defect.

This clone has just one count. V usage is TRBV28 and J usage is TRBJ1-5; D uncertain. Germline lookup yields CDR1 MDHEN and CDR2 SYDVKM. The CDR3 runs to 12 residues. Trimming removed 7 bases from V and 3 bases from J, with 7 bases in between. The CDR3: CASTRDNQPQHF. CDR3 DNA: TGTGCCAGCACTCGGGACAATCAGCCCCAGCATTTT.

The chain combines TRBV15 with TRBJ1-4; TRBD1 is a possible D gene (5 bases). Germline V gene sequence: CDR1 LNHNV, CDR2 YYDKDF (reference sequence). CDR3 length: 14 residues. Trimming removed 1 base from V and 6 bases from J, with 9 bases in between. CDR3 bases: TGTGCCACCAGCAGAGGGGCAGGGCATGAAAAACTGTTTTTT. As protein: CATSRGAGHEKLFF.

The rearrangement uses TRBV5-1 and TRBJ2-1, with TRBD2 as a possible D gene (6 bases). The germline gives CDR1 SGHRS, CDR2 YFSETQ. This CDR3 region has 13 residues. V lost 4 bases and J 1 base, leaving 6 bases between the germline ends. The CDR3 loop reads CASSRESYNEQFF. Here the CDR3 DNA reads TGCGCCAGCAGCCGGGAGTCCTACAATGAGCAGTTCTTC.

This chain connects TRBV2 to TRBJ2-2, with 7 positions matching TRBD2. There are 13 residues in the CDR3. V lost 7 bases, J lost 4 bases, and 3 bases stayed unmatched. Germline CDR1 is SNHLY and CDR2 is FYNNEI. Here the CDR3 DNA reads TGTGCCAGCACCTGGGGGGGCACCGGGGAGCTGTTTTTT. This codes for CASTWGGTGELFF.

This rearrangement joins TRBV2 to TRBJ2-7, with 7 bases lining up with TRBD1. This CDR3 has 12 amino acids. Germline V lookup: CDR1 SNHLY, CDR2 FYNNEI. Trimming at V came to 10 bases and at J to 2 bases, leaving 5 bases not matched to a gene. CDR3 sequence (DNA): TGTGCCACTGGACAGGCCCCCTACGAGCAGTACTTC. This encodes CATGQAPYEQYF.

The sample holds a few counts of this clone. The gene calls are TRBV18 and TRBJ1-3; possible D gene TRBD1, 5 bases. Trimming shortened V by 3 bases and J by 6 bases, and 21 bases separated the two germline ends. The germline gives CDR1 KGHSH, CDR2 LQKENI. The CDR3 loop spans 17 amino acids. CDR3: CASSPLQGCSLKNTIYF. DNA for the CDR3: TGTGCCAGCTCACCGCTGCAGGGTTGTAGCCTTAAAAACACCATATATTTT.

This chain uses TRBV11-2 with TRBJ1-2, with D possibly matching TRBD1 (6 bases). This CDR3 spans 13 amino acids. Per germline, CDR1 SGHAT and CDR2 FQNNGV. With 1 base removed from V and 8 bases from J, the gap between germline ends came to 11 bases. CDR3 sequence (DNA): TGTGCCAGCAGCTTAGTCGGGGGGCCAGGCTACACCTTC. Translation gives CASSLVGGPGYTF.

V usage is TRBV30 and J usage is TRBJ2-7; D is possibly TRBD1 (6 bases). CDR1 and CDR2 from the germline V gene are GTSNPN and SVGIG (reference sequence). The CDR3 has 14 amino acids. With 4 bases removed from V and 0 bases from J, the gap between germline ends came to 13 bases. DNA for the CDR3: TGTGCCTGGAATGGTGGACAGACCTCCTACGAGCAGTACTTC. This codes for CAWNGGQTSYEQYF.

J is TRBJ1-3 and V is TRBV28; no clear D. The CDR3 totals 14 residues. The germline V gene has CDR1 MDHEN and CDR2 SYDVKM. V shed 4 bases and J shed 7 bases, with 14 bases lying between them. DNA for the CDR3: TGTGCCAGCAGTTCCCCCCTTAGCGGGAACACCATATATTTT. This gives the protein CASSSPLSGNTIYF.